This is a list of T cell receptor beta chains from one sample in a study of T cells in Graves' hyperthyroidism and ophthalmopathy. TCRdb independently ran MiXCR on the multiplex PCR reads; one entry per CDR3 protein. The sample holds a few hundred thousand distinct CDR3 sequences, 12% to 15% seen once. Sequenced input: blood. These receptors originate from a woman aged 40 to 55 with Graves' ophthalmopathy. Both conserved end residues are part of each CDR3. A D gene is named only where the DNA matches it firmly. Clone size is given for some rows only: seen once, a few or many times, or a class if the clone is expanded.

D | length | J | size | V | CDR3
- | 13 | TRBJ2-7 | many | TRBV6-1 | CASSLSRDYEQYF
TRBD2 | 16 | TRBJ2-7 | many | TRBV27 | CASSYSGGPQSYEQYF
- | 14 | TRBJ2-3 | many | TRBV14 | CASSQGFGADTQYF
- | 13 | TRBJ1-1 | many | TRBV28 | CASDRPMNTEAFF
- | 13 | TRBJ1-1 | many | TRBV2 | CASSERGTAEAFF
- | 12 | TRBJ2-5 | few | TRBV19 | CASSIPGHIWNF
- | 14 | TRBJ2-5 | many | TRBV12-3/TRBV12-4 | CASSLFLSQETQYF
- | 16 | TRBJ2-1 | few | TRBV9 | CASSVGGNRVSNEQFF
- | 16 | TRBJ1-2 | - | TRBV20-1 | CSARDTLRGGGYGYTF
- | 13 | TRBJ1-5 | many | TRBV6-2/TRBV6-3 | CASSDSLHQPQHF
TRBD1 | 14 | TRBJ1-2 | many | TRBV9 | CASSVGQVKGGYTF
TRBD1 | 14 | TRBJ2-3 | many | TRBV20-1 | CSAIYDRAGDTQYF
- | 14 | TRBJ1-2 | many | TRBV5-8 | CASSLLPGADGYTF
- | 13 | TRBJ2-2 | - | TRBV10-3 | CAISESRTGELFF
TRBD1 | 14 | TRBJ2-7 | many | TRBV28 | CASSLWTGVDEQYF
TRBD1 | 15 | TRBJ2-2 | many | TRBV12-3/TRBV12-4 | CASSPGTGGSGELFF
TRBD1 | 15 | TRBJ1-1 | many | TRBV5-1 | CASSPDRVGGTEAFF
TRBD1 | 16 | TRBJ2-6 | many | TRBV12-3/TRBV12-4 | CASGPQGALGANVLTF
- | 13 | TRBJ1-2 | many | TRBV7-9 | CASSLHGKYGYTF
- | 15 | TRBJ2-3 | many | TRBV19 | CASRRQGSVTDTQYF
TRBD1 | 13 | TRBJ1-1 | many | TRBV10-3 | CAISLGQGTEAFF
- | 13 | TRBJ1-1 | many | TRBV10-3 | CAISEGPNTEAFF
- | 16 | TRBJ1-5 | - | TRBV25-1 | CASSEYGGRDNQPQHF
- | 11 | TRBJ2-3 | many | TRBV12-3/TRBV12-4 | CASREGGTQYF
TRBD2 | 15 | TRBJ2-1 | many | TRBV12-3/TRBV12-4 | CASSLSLAGHNEQFF
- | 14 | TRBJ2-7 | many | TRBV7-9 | CASSVTGLPYEQYF
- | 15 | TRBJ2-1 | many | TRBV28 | CASRYGTATYNEQFF
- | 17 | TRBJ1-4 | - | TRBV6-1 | CASSESPVGLPREKLFF